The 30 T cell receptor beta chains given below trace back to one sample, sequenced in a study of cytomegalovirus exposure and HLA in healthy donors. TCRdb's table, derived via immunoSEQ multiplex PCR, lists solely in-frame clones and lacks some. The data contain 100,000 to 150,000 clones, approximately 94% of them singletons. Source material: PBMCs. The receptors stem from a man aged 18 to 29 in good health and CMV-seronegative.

CDR3 loop: CASSNIRGSSGPQHF. The CDR3 coding sequence is TGTGCCAGCAGCAATATAAGGGGCAGCAGTGGGCCCCAGCATTTT. This sequence joins TRBV21-1 and TRBJ1-5; the D call in the table, TRBD1, was not verified against the DNA. TRBV21-1 is termed a pseudogene. This CDR3 has 15 residues.

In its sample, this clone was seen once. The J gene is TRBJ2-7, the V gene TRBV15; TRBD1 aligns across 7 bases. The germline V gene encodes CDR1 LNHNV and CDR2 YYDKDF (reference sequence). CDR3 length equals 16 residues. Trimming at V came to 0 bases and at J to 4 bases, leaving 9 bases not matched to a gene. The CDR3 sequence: CATSRDGTGVGYEQYF. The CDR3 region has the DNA TGTGCCACCAGCAGAGATGGTACAGGGGTGGGGTACGAGCAGTACTTC. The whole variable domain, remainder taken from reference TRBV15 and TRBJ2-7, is DAMVIQNPRYQVTQFGKPVTLSCSQTLNHNVMYWYQQKSSQAPKLLFHYYDKDFNNEADTPDNFQSRRPNTSFCFLDIRSPGLGDTAMYLCATSRDGTGVGYEQYFGPGTRLTVT.

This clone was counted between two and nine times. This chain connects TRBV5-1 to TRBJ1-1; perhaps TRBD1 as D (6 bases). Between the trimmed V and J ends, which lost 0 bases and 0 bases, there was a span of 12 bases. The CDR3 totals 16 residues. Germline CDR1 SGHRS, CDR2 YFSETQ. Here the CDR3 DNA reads TGCGCCAGCAGCTTGGATGTTCAGGGGATGAACACTGAAGCTTTCTTT. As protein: CASSLDVQGMNTEAFF. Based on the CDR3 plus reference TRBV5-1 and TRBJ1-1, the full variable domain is KAGVTQTPRYLIKTRGQQVTLSCSPISGHRSVSWYQQTPGQGLQFLFEYFSETQRNKGNFPGRFSGRQFSNSRSEMNVSTLELGDSALYLCASSLDVQGMNTEAFFGQGTRLTVV.

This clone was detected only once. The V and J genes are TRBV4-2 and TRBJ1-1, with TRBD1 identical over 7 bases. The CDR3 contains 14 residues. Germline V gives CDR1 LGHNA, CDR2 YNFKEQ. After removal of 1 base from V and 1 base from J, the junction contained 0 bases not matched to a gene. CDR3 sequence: CASSQGQGNTEAFF. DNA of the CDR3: TGTGCCAGCAGCCAAGGACAGGGGAACACTGAAGCTTTCTTT.

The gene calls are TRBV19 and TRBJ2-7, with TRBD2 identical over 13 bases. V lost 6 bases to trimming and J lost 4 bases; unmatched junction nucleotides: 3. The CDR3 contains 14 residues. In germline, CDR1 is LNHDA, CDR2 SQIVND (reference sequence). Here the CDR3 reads CASSRLAGGYEQYF. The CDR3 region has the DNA TGTGCCAGTAGCCGACTAGCGGGAGGATACGAGCAGTACTTC.

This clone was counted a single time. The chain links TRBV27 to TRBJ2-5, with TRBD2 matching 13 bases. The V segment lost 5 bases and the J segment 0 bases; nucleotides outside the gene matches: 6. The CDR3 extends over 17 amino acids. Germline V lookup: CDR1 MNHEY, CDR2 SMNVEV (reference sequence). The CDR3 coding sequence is TGTGCCAGCAGTGTTAAACTAGCGGGAGGGTACCAAGAGACCCAGTACTTC. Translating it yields CASSVKLAGGYQETQYF.

The CDR3 DNA is TGTGCCAGCAGCCCACGGACAGGAGCCCTCTACGAGCAGTACTTC. It is translated as CASSPRTGALYEQYF. The J gene is TRBJ2-7, the V gene TRBV2; 7 bases fit TRBD1. Trimming removed 6 bases from V and 3 bases from J; junction bases left unmatched: 11. CDR3 size: 15 residues. The V gene's germline CDR1 is SNHLY and CDR2 FYNNEI.

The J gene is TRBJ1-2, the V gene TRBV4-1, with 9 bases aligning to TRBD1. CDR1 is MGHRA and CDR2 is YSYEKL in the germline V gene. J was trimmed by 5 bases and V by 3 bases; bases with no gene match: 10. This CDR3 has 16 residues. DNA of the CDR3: TGCGCCAGCAGCCAGCCCAGACAGGGGGTAGGGTATGGCTACACCTTC. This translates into CASSQPRQGVGYGYTF.

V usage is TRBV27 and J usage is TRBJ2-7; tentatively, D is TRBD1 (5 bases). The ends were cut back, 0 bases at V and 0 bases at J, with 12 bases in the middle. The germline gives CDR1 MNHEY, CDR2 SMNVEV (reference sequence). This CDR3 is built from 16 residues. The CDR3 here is CASSLSGLQISYEQYF. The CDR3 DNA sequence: TGTGCCAGCAGTTTATCGGGGCTACAGATCTCCTACGAGCAGTACTTC.

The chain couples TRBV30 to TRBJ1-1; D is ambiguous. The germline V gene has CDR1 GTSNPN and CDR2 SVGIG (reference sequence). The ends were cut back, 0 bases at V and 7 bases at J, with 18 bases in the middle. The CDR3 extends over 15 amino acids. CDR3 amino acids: CAWSVRPSVGIEAFF. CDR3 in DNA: TGTGCCTGGAGTGTACGACCCTCAGTGGGCATTGAAGCTTTCTTT.

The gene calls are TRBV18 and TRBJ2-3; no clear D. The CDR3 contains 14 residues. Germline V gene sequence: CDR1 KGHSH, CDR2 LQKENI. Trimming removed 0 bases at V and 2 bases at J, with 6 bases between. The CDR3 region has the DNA TGTGCCAGCTCACCACCGCGGCCCACAGATACGCAGTATTTT. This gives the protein CASSPPRPTDTQYF.

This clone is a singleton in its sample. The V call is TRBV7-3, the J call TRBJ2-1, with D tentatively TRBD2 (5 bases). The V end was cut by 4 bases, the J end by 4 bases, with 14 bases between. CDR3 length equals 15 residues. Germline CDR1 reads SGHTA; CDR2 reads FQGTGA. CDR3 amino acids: CASSYRQTGYNEQFF. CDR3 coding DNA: TGTGCCAGCAGCTACAGACAAACGGGATACAATGAGCAGTTCTTC.

Written as DNA, the CDR3 is TGTGCCAGCAGCGCCGACAGGGGATTTATCCCCTACAATGAGCAGTTCTTC. The encoded protein is CASSADRGFIPYNEQFF. The V and J genes are TRBV11-1 and TRBJ2-1, with 8 positions matching TRBD1. CDR1 and CDR2 from the germline V gene are SGHAT and FQDESV (reference sequence). J lost 2 bases, V lost 5 bases, and 11 bases had no gene match. This CDR3 comprises 17 residues. The whole variable domain, filled in from reference TRBV11-1 and TRBJ2-1, reads EAEVAQSPRYKITEKSQAVAFWCDPISGHATLYWYRQILGQGPELLVQFQDESVVDDSQLPKDRFSAERLKGVDSTLKIQPAELGDSAMYLCASSADRGFIPYNEQFFGPGTRLTVL.

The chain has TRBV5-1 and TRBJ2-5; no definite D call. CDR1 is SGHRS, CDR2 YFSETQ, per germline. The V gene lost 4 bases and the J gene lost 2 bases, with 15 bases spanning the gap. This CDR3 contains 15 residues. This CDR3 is CASSAPITLQETQYF. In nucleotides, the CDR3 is TGCGCCAGCAGCGCGCCGATTACTCTACAAGAGACCCAGTACTTC.

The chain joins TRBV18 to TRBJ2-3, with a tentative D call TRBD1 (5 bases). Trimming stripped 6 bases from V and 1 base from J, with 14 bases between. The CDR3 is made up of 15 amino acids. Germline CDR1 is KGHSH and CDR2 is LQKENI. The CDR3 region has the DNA TGTGCCAGCTCGCCATTGACAGTACGCACAGATACGCAGTATTTT. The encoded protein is CASSPLTVRTDTQYF.

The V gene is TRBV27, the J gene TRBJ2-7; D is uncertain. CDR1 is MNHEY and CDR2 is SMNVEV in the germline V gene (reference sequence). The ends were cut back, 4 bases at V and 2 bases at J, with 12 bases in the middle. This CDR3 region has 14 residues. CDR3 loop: CASSSRLDTYEQYF. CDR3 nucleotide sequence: TGTGCCAGCAGTTCGAGACTCGATACCTACGAGCAGTACTTC.

Here the CDR3 reads CASSPWDSPYEQYF. DNA of the CDR3: TGTGCCAGCTCACCATGGGACAGCCCCTACGAGCAGTACTTC. The chain joins TRBV18 to TRBJ2-7; TRBD1 aligns across 7 bases. The CDR3 contains 14 residues. The J segment lost 2 bases and the V segment lost 2 bases, leaving 3 bases of the junction unmatched. Germline-derived CDR1 and CDR2 are KGHSH and LQKENI.

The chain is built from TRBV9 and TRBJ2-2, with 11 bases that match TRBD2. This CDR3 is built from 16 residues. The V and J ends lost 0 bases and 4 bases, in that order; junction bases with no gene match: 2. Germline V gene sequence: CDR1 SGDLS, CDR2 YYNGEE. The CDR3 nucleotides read TGTGCCAGCAGCGTAGGCCTAGCGGGAGGCACCGGGGAGCTGTTTTTT. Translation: CASSVGLAGGTGELFF.

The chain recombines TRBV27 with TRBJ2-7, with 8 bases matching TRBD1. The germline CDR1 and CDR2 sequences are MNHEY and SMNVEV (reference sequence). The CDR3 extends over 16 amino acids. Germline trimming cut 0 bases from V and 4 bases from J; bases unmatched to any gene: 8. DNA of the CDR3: TGTGCCAGCAGTTTATCGAAGGCAGGGGGCGGGTACGAGCAGTACTTC. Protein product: CASSLSKAGGGYEQYF.

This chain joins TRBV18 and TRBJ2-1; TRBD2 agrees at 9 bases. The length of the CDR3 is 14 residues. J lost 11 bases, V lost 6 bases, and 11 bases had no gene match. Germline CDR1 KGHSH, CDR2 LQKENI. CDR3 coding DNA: TGTGCCAGCTCGTCGACTAGCGGAATTACGCAGCAGTTCTTC. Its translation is CASSSTSGITQQFF.

This CDR3 is CASSRGGAYEQYF. CDR3 DNA: TGTGCCAGCAGCCGCGGGGGTGCCTACGAGCAGTACTTC. The chain is built from TRBV7-2 and TRBJ2-7, with 7 bases aligning to TRBD2. Germline V CDR1 and CDR2: SGHTA, FQGNSA. CDR3 length: 13 amino acids. J gave up 2 bases and V 5 bases, and 3 bases lay outside the gene matches.

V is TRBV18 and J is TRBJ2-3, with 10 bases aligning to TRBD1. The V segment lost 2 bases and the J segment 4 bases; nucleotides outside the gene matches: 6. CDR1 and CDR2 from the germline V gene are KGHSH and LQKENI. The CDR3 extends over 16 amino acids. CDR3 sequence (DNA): TGTGCCAGCTCACCATTAGACAGGGGGCGCGCAGATACGCAGTATTTT. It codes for CASSPLDRGRADTQYF.

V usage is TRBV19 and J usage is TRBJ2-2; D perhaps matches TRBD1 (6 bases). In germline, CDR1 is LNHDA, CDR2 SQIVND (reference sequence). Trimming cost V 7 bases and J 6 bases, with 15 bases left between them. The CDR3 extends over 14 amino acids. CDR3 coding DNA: TGTGCCAGTACCTCCACAGGGACGGCCGGGGAGCTGTTTTTT. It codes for CASTSTGTAGELFF.

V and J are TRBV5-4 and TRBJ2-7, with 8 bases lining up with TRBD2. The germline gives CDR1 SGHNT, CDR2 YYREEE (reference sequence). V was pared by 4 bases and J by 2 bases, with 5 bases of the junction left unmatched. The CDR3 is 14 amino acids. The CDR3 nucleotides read TGTGCCAGCAGCATCGGGACTAGAACCTACGAGCAGTACTTC. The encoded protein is CASSIGTRTYEQYF.

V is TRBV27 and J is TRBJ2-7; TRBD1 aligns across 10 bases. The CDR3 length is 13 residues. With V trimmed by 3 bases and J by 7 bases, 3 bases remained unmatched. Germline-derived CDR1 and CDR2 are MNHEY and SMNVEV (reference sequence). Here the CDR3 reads CASSLRTGGEQYF. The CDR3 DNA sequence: TGTGCCAGCAGTTTGAGGACAGGGGGGGAGCAGTACTTC.

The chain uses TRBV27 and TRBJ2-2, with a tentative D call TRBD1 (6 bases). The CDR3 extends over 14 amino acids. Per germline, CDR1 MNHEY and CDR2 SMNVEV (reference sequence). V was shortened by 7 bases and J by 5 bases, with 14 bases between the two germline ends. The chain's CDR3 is CASIPHGTTGELFF. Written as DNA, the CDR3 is TGTGCCAGCATCCCCCACGGGACAACCGGGGAGCTGTTTTTT.

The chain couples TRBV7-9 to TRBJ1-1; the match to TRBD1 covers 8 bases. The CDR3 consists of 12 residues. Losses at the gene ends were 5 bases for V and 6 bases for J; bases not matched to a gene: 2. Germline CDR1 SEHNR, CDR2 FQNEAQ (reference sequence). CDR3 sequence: CASSQTGAEAFF. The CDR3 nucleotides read TGTGCCAGCAGCCAGACAGGGGCTGAAGCTTTCTTT.

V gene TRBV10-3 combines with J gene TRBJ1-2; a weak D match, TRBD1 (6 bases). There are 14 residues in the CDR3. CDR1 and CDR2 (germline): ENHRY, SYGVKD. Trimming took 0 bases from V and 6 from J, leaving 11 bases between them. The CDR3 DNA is TGTGCCATCAGTGAGTCAGGGGGATTCAATGGCTACACCTTC. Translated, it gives CAISESGGFNGYTF.

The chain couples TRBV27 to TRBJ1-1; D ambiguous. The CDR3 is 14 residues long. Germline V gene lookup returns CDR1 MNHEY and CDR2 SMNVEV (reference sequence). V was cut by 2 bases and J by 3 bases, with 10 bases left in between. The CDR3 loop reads CASSLGPQYTEAFF. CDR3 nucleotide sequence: TGTGCCAGCAGTTTAGGTCCTCAGTACACTGAAGCTTTCTTT.

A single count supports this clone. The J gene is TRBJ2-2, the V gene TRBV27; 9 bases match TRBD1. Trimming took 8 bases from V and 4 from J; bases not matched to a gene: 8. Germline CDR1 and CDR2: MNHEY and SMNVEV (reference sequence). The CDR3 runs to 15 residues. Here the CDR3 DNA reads TGTGCCAGCGGCTCACAGGGGGCGGGCACCGGGGAGCTGTTTTTT. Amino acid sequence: CASGSQGAGTGELFF.